Sequencing of this TCR beta chain was carried out in a study of metastatic and nonmetastatic thyroid tumors. Background on the study: Where malignant and benign thyroid patients were concerned, repertoires were compared across blood and tumor or nodule tissue. General study findings and limits: Patients with malignant thyroid tumors reportedly had significantly higher TCR beta diversity than those with benign nodules, in blood and tumor.

On this clone itself: Its target is unknown. One junction end does not reproduce the germline sequence, and a read error may be involved.

The CDR3 is 12 residues long. Germline lookup yields CDR1 DFQATT and CDR2 SNEGSKA (reference sequence). Authors' methods: The study built a papillary thyroid cancer distant-metastasis classifier from CDR3 differences across clinicopathological groups. TCRdb re-processed the PCR reads through MiXCR. V and J calls and clone size were set by TCRdb, not the authors. Here the sample spans 35,000 to 50,000 clones, 3.5% to 5% being singletons. All patients reached thyroid surgery having received no treatment beforehand. The source is a female donor with papillary thyroid cancer or a benign thyroid nodule (not recorded which). Some clones in this sample may be carry-over from other donors' samples. Source material: blood. V gene TRBV20-1 combines with J gene TRBJ2-1; D unclear. The CDR3 sequence: CSPRNDTAEQFF. In DNA form, the CDR3 reads TGCAGTCCTAGAAATGACACGGCTGAGCAGTTCTTC.